Listed below are T cell receptor beta chains from one sample, sequenced in a study of post-analysis software for immune sequencing data. TCRdb recomputed calls from the PCR reads with MiXCR, one row per CDR3 protein. The sample lists hundreds of thousands of distinct CDR3 sequences; under 70% were seen once. The specimen sequenced was blood. These receptors were taken from a girl aged 10 to 17 with multiple sclerosis. Both conserved end residues are part of each CDR3. Clone size appears in some rows only: once, few, many, or a class for an expanded clone.

clone_size,v_call,cdr3_aa
.,TRBV15,CATSRDLQGISYEQYF
.,TRBV5-1,CASSLKGQENIQYF
.,TRBV12-3/TRBV12-4,CASAPRGAGSKNVQYF
.,TRBV20-1,CSALSGSTSYEQYF
.,TRBV3-1,CASSQSGSGAYNEQFF
.,TRBV7-2,CASSLAGGFSPLHF
.,TRBV5-1,CASSLAGLAYNEQFF
.,TRBV7-3,CASSLTLGPQETQYF
few,TRBV28,CASSFYRGRSSYNEQFF
.,TRBV7-9,CASSSTGNPETQYF
.,TRBV7-2,CASSSVTGGLTPYNEQFF
.,TRBV6-5,CASSYAPGQSAYEQYF
.,TRBV10-3,CAISRLGVTEQYF
once,TRBV29-1,CSVKPGGANTEAFF
few,TRBV5-1,CASSHTGDFKETQYF
few,TRBV6-1,CASSGSGRNYNEQFF
.,TRBV12-3/TRBV12-4,CASQQGSYNEQYF
.,TRBV28,CASSSTGTRPYNEQFF
.,TRBV7-9,CASSLTSAHEQFF
few,TRBV7-2,CASSFLGEETQYF
once,TRBV6-5,CASSYSGQGARATQYF
few,TRBV20-1,CSARKDRAQETQYF
.,TRBV3-1,CASSQIPRLAGDLAKNIQYF
once,TRBV20-1,CSARDLAGINQPQHF
.,TRBV20-1,CSARVLTSHNEQYF
few,TRBV29-1,CSVAVVLSYEQYF
.,TRBV2,CATHETTRTDTQYF
.,TRBV19,CASSIENRGQTQYF
.,TRBV12-5,CASGPDRPGTSNYGYTF
.,TRBV20-1,CSAAAAGVYNEQFF
.,TRBV20-1,CSANRLAGNQETQYF
once,TRBV5-4,CASSLLGTGRPYEQYF
.,TRBV28,CASSLGQPYYEQYF
.,TRBV5-1,CASSLSGRDQETQYF
.,TRBV29-1,CSVSAGVQETQYF
.,TRBV12-5,CASGLVPLFGRGYSNQPQHF
few,TRBV5-1,CASSPGQGRADGYTF
.,TRBV28,CASSLSLSGSGGYTF
.,TRBV7-2,CASSPRQGRDEQFF
few,TRBV20-1,CSARGQGLYEQYF
.,TRBV3-1,CASSRGGTSGRVYEQYF
.,TRBV20-1,CSARAPAEGTGSPLHF
.,TRBV12-5,CALRAADYNSPLHF
.,TRBV5-1,CASSVSVGKNTEAFF
.,TRBV10-3,CAISRLAGSHSSGANVLTF
few,TRBV7-2,CASSPEWRGLVDTEAFF
.,TRBV7-3,CASSLTPGTGASIEQFF
.,TRBV5-1,CASSPRWGGEETQYF
.,TRBV5-6,CASSLAGSGGARNEQFF
few,TRBV29-1,CSVEEGQGIYEQYF
.,TRBV6-1,CASSQTGREKLFF
few,TRBV5-5,CASSSGTSAPTQYF
.,TRBV20-1,CSARYLAGHTDTQYF
.,TRBV29-1,CSVPGPNTEAFF
.,TRBV20-1,CSARDRGRGNTEAFF
.,TRBV20-1,CSARFSSGGLGANNEQFF
few,TRBV7-9,CASSSDRAEQYF
few,TRBV5-8,CASSFFQTNYGYTF
few,TRBV3-1,CASSRTRTGIADTQYF
.,TRBV5-1,CASSLTMPYEQYF